Listed here are 30 T cell receptor beta chains from one sample, sequenced in a study of Ad26.COV2.S vaccination and SARS-CoV-2 variants. Treatment of the sample: some 19 received Ad26.COV2.S at low or high dose, single or two shots; roughly five received placebo; per-sample allocation not given. Collection of the samples took place on day 63 after the first injection of vaccine or placebo. TCRdb keeps only in-frame clones here, not all; method: immunoSEQ multiplex PCR. This sample has around 450,000 clones, with roughly nine tenths found just once. The material was peripheral blood, obtained in a trial of Ad26.COV2.S vaccine versus placebo. Every receptor here comes from a person aged 18-60 years who received the Ad26.COV2.S COVID-19 vaccine or a placebo.

The chain recombines TRBV27 with TRBJ2-1, with 7 bases that match TRBD1. The germline gives CDR1 MNHEY, CDR2 SMNVEV (reference sequence). The trim removed 6 bases at V and 3 bases at J, leaving 11 bases unmatched. The CDR3 extends over 16 amino acids. CDR3 coding DNA: TGTGCCAGCAGCCTTGACGGGACAGAGGACTACAATGAGCAGTTCTTC. Protein: CASSLDGTEDYNEQFF.

This clone was detected once. The chain couples TRBV28 to TRBJ2-7; 8 bases are a match to TRBD2. Germline V gives CDR1 MDHEN, CDR2 SYDVKM. CDR3 length: 16 amino acids. V was clipped by 10 bases and J by 3 bases; unmatched bases: 17. The CDR3 nucleotides read TGTGCCACCAGCCGACTAGCGACGGCCGGATTCTACGAGCAGTACTTC. Protein product: CATSRLATAGFYEQYF.

The gene calls are TRBV27 and TRBJ1-1; perhaps TRBD1 as D (6 bases). The germline V and J ends were trimmed by 10 bases and 5 bases, with 11 bases remaining between them. The CDR3 runs 11 residues. Germline CDR1 and CDR2: MNHEY and SMNVEV (reference sequence). The CDR3 DNA reads TGTGCCACCTGGGGGCAAACTGAAGCTTTCTTT. This translates into CATWGQTEAFF.

The genes are TRBV19 and TRBJ2-6; D possibly corresponds to TRBD2 (6 bases). CDR1 LNHDA and CDR2 SQIVND come from the germline V gene (reference sequence). The CDR3 totals 16 residues. The germline V and J ends were trimmed by 4 bases and 0 bases, with 10 bases remaining between them. The CDR3 is CASSTPGGSGANVLTF. The CDR3, as DNA: TGTGCCAGTAGTACCCCCGGGGGCTCTGGGGCCAACGTCCTGACTTTC.

For the CDR3, the DNA is TGTGCCAGCTCACCAATCCAGGGAGCATTGGCTGAAGCTTTCTTT. As protein: CASSPIQGALAEAFF. V gene TRBV18 combines with J gene TRBJ1-1; a possible D gene is TRBD1 (5 bases). This CDR3 spans 15 amino acids. The germline gives CDR1 KGHSH, CDR2 LQKENI. V lost 2 bases to trimming and J lost 6 bases, with 16 bases between them.

The sample holds one count of this clone. The V call is TRBV3-1 (or the pseudogene TRBV3-2), the J call TRBJ2-2; 10 nucleotides align to TRBD2. Trimming removed 5 bases from V and 7 bases from J; junction bases left unmatched: 10. This CDR3 spans 16 amino acids. CDR1 is LGHDT and CDR2 is YNNKEL in the germline V gene (reference sequence). The CDR3 reads CASSFLAGAVIGELFF. The CDR3 DNA reads as TGTGCCAGCAGCTTTCTAGCGGGGGCGGTCATCGGGGAGCTGTTTTTT.

The V gene is TRBV30, the J gene TRBJ1-5; 11 bases are a match to TRBD1. Trimming cost V 3 bases and J 6 bases; bases outside gene matches: 7. The CDR3 extends over 15 amino acids. Per germline, CDR1 GTSNPN and CDR2 SVGIG (reference sequence). CDR3 DNA: TGTGCCTGGAGCTCGGGACAGGGGGTGGGTCAGCCCCAGCATTTT. It codes for CAWSSGQGVGQPQHF.

The V gene is TRBV15, the J gene TRBJ1-2; D not certain. CDR1 is LNHNV and CDR2 is YYDKDF in the germline V gene (reference sequence). V lost 0 bases, J lost 6 bases, and 17 bases lay in between. This CDR3 region has 16 residues. The CDR3 DNA reads as TGTGCCACCAGCAGAGAACCCCCCCCGAGAATCCATGGCTACACCTTC. Translating gives CATSREPPPRIHGYTF.

The gene calls are TRBV7-2 and TRBJ1-2; no reliable D call. The V gene lost 0 bases and the J gene lost 4 bases, with 6 bases spanning the gap. The V gene's germline CDR1 is SGHTA and CDR2 FQGNSA. The length of the CDR3 is 13 residues. CDR3 residues: CASSLARLYGYTF. The CDR3 DNA reads as TGTGCCAGCAGCTTAGCCAGGCTCTATGGCTACACCTTC.

The chain uses TRBV28 and TRBJ2-2; D may be TRBD2 (6 bases). The CDR3 contains 15 residues. Germline values: CDR1 MDHEN, CDR2 SYDVKM. Trimming took off 5 bases at V and 1 base at J, with 11 bases between the two ends. The CDR3 loop is CASSPGGMNTGELFF. Here the CDR3 DNA reads TGTGCCAGCAGTCCAGGAGGGATGAACACCGGGGAGCTGTTTTTT. Filled out from reference TRBV28 and TRBJ2-2, the complete variable domain reads DVKVTQSSRYLVKRTGEKVFLECVQDMDHENMFWYRQDPGLGLRLIYFSYDVKMKEKGDIPEGYSVSREKKERFSLILESASTNQTSMYLCASSPGGMNTGELFFGEGSRLTVL.

The V and J genes are TRBV6-2 or TRBV6-3 and TRBJ1-3; no definite D call. Between the trimmed V and J ends, which lost 4 bases and 10 bases, there was a span of 14 bases. The V gene's germline CDR1 is MNHEY and CDR2 SVGEGT. CDR3 length: 13 amino acids. CDR3 protein: CASSLSPRGTIYF. CDR3 nucleotide sequence: TGTGCCAGCAGTTTGAGCCCTCGGGGTACCATATATTTT.

The CDR3 here is CASSYSKGPNYGYTF. For the CDR3, the DNA is TGTGCCAGCAGTTACTCGAAGGGTCCTAACTATGGCTACACCTTC. The V gene is TRBV6-5, the J gene TRBJ1-2; no clear D gene. CDR3 size: 15 residues. V shed 0 bases and J shed 0 bases, with 8 bases lying between them. Germline loops: CDR1 MNHEY, CDR2 SVGAGI.

V and J are TRBV6-5 and TRBJ2-7; 7 nucleotides agree with TRBD1. Germline V gives CDR1 MNHEY, CDR2 SVGAGI. V shed 7 bases and J 9 bases; nucleotides not matched to a gene: 3. The CDR3 is 10 amino acids. The CDR3 is CASKGAGQYF. DNA of the CDR3: TGTGCCAGCAAGGGGGCGGGGCAGTACTTC.

This chain links TRBV7-2 with TRBJ2-1; D not certain. Germline CDR1 is SGHTA and CDR2 is FQGNSA. V was trimmed by 2 bases and J by 5 bases, leaving 4 bases between them. The CDR3 extends over 12 amino acids. The chain's CDR3 is CASSLFHNEQFF. The CDR3, as DNA: TGTGCCAGCAGCTTATTCCACAATGAGCAGTTCTTC.

J is TRBJ2-1 and V is TRBV3-1 (or the pseudogene TRBV3-2), with TRBD2 matching 7 bases. The CDR3 spans 15 residues. V lost 4 bases to trimming and J lost 8 bases; unmatched junction nucleotides: 11. Germline V gene lookup returns CDR1 LGHDT and CDR2 YNNKEL (reference sequence). The CDR3 region has the DNA TGTGCCAGCAGCCTATTGGCGGGAGTGAACCATGAGCAGTTCTTC. Translated, it gives CASSLLAGVNHEQFF.

This clone was observed a single time. The gene calls are TRBV20-1 and TRBJ1-4; D gene unclear. V lost 6 bases to trimming and J lost 8 bases, with 10 bases between them. The germline V gene has CDR1 DFQATT and CDR2 SNEGSKA (reference sequence). The CDR3 covers 11 residues. DNA for the CDR3: TGCAGTGCACGACTCGGAGAAAAACTGTTTTTT. Translating gives CSARLGEKLFF.

V is TRBV7-9 and J is TRBJ2-3, with unresolved D. CDR3 length: 15 amino acids. Germline V gene lookup returns CDR1 SEHNR and CDR2 FQNEAQ (reference sequence). Trimming took off 1 base at V and 6 bases at J, with 14 bases between the two ends. The CDR3 is CASSLEAWRSDTQYF. CDR3 DNA: TGTGCCAGCAGCTTAGAGGCGTGGAGATCTGATACGCAGTATTTT.

The chain recombines TRBV7-2 with TRBJ1-3; D is perhaps TRBD1 (5 bases). Trimming left V 6 bases short and J 7 bases short, with 19 bases between. The CDR3 covers 15 residues. CDR1 is SGHTA and CDR2 is FQGNSA in the germline V gene. CDR3 DNA: TGTGCCAGCAGGCCCACCACGGGAGGGGTGAACACCATATATTTT. Protein product: CASRPTTGGVNTIYF.

The rearrangement links TRBV5-1 to TRBJ2-3; 14 bases line up with TRBD2. The CDR3 is made up of 16 amino acids. V lost 4 bases, J lost 4 bases, and 5 bases stayed unmatched. Germline values: CDR1 SGHRS, CDR2 YFSETQ. CDR3 region: CASSPPGLAGADTQYF. The DNA of the CDR3 is TGCGCCAGCAGCCCGCCGGGACTAGCGGGAGCAGATACGCAGTATTTT. The entire variable domain, with the rest obtained from reference TRBV5-1 and TRBJ2-3, is as follows: KAGVTQTPRYLIKTRGQQVTLSCSPISGHRSVSWYQQTPGQGLQFLFEYFSETQRNKGNFPGRFSGRQFSNSRSEMNVSTLELGDSALYLCASSPPGLAGADTQYFGPGTRLTVL.

The J gene is TRBJ1-1, the V gene TRBV11-2; D remains ambiguous. Germline V gene sequence: CDR1 SGHAT, CDR2 FQNNGV. The CDR3 is 14 amino acids. The ends were cut back, 3 bases at V and 3 bases at J, with 11 bases in the middle. CDR3 nucleotide sequence: TGTGCCAGCAGCTTGGGGTGGACGGACACTGAAGCTTTCTTT. This encodes CASSLGWTDTEAFF.

V and J are TRBV5-4 and TRBJ2-7; no reliable D call. CDR1 is SGHNT and CDR2 is YYREEE in the germline V gene (reference sequence). V lost 3 bases, J lost 1 base, and 14 bases lay in between. This CDR3 has 15 residues. CDR3 residues: CASSSGPVTSYEQYF. The DNA for the CDR3 is TGTGCCAGCAGCTCCGGACCGGTCACGTCCTACGAGCAGTACTTC.

V is TRBV6-5 and J is TRBJ2-7, with 7 bases fitting TRBD1. V lost 6 bases and J lost 1; bases outside the gene matches: 0. The CDR3 contains 12 residues. Germline V gene data show CDR1 as MNHEY and CDR2 as SVGAGI. CDR3 nucleotide sequence: TGTGCCAGCAGCAGGGGGTCCTACGAGCAGTACTTC. Its translation: CASSRGSYEQYF.

The chain couples TRBV5-1 to TRBJ1-1, with a possible D match to TRBD1 (5 bases). Germline V lookup: CDR1 SGHRS, CDR2 YFSETQ. V was shortened by 0 bases and J by 3 bases, with 15 bases between the two germline ends. CDR3 length: 16 residues. CDR3 coding DNA: TGCGCCAGCAGCTTGGCCGGGGAGGGGAGGGACACTGAAGCTTTCTTT. This sequence encodes CASSLAGEGRDTEAFF.

To note about this clone: Other nucleotide sequences from this sample produce the same CDR3. The chain is built from TRBV19 and TRBJ2-5, with no clear D. Between the trimmed V and J ends, which lost 5 bases and 5 bases, there was a span of 9 bases. The CDR3 runs to 12 residues. Germline loops: CDR1 LNHDA, CDR2 SQIVND (reference sequence). CDR3 residues: CASSPGGETQYF. The CDR3 bases are TGTGCCAGTAGTCCGGGTGGGGAGACCCAGTACTTC.

The V and J genes are TRBV7-3 and TRBJ2-3; D may correspond to TRBD1 or TRBD2 (5 bases each). V gave up 5 bases and J gave up 2 bases, with 17 bases separating them. This CDR3 region has 16 residues. Germline CDR1 and CDR2: SGHTA and FQGTGA. This CDR3 is CASSPEGRIFTDTQYF. The CDR3 DNA sequence: TGTGCCAGCAGCCCAGAGGGACGGATATTCACAGATACGCAGTATTTT.

This chain uses TRBV27 with TRBJ2-5; TRBD2 might be the D (5 bases). There are 17 residues in the CDR3. Trimming took off 0 bases at V and 5 bases at J, with 19 bases between the two ends. Germline V gives CDR1 MNHEY, CDR2 SMNVEV (reference sequence). This CDR3 reads CASSLSRASSFRETQYF. The CDR3 bases are TGTGCCAGCAGTTTATCGAGGGCTAGCTCATTCCGGGAGACCCAGTACTTC.

This clone was counted once. The chain couples TRBV10-1 to TRBJ1-2; D remains ambiguous. Trimming removed 2 bases at V and 8 bases at J, with 9 bases between. CDR1 and CDR2 from the germline V gene are WNHNN and SYGVQD (reference sequence). The CDR3 sequence is 12 residues long. The CDR3 loop is CASSELGLGYTF. The CDR3 coding sequence is TGCGCCAGCAGTGAGCTGGGTTTGGGCTACACCTTC.

This clone has more than one count but fewer than ten. V usage is TRBV7-9 and J usage is TRBJ1-2, with TRBD1 matching 7 bases. The CDR3 is 15 residues long. Germline V gives CDR1 SEHNR, CDR2 FQNEAQ (reference sequence). The trim removed 2 bases at V and 4 bases at J, leaving 7 bases unmatched. The CDR3 coding sequence is TGTGCCAGCAGCTTACCCCCGGGACAGACCTATGGCTACACCTTC. Translated, it gives CASSLPPGQTYGYTF.

This clone is a singleton in its sample. The gene calls are TRBV7-3 and TRBJ2-1, with D possibly matching TRBD2 (6 bases). Germline-derived CDR1 and CDR2 are SGHTA and FQGTGA. The CDR3 loop spans 17 amino acids. The germline V and J ends were trimmed by 2 bases and 0 bases, with 14 bases remaining between them. CDR3 in amino acids: CASSLSAPTSSYNEQFF. The CDR3 DNA is TGTGCCAGCAGCTTATCTGCCCCGACTAGCTCCTACAATGAGCAGTTCTTC.

This rearrangement joins TRBV12-3 or TRBV12-4 to TRBJ2-7; a possible D gene is TRBD1 (5 bases). The ends were cut back, 2 bases at V and 6 bases at J, with 5 bases in the middle. The CDR3 runs to 11 residues. CDR3 protein: CASSLQGEQYF. In DNA, the CDR3 is TGTGCCAGCAGTTTACAGGGCGAGCAGTACTTC.